The rows below give T cell receptor beta chains drawn from one sample of a study of radiation and T cells in renal cell carcinoma. TCRdb's table, derived via immunoSEQ multiplex PCR, lists solely in-frame clones and lacks some. The sample holds 110,000 to 150,000 clones, about 88% seen once. Sequences were derived from blood, sampled from a patient whose treatment included radiotherapy and nephrectomy. These receptors were obtained from a woman aged 50 to 60 with renal cell carcinoma. Each CDR3 is given with its conserved first and last residue. Fields, in order: clone size, V gene, J gene, D gene, CDR3 DNA, CDR3 protein. A D gene is named only where the DNA matches it firmly. Expanded clones are given a class, and other clones once, few, many or no size at all.

once,TRBV7-8,TRBJ2-7,TRBD1,TGTGCCAGCAGCAGAAACCGGGACAGGGGCTACGAGCAGTACTTC,CASSRNRDRGYEQYF
NA,TRBV19,TRBJ2-1,NA,TGTGCCAGCCGAAAGGGCGGTGCCCAGTTCTTC,CASRKGGAQFF
NA,TRBV2,TRBJ2-7,NA,TGTGCCAGCAGGGCGGACATTTACGAGCAGTACTTC,CASRADIYEQYF
once,TRBV4-1,TRBJ2-5,NA,TGCGCCAGCAGCCAAGATGTGGGCGCAGCGACCCAGTACTTC,CASSQDVGAATQYF
NA,TRBV4-3,TRBJ2-1,NA,TGCGCCAGCAGCCAAGATCGGGCGGGCCGTAATGAGCAGTTCTTC,CASSQDRAGRNEQFF
NA,TRBV7-2,TRBJ2-5,NA,TGTGCCAGCAGCACTAATGGACTGCAAGAGACCCAGTACTTC,CASSTNGLQETQYF
NA,TRBV7-9,TRBJ2-5,NA,TGTGCCAGCAGCGGATCTTGGGAACAAGAGACCCAGTACTTC,CASSGSWEQETQYF
NA,TRBV7-2,TRBJ1-5,NA,TGTGCCAGCAGCTTAGTTGCGGGTAGCAATCAGCCCCAGCATTTT,CASSLVAGSNQPQHF
NA,TRBV7-2,TRBJ2-2,TRBD2,TGTGCCAGCAGCTTATCACTAGCGGACACCGGGGAGCTGTTTTTT,CASSLSLADTGELFF
few,TRBV7-2,TRBJ1-5,TRBD1,TGTGCCAGCAGCCCCAGACAGGGGAATCAGCCCCAGCATTTT,CASSPRQGNQPQHF
NA,TRBV2,TRBJ2-2,NA,TGTGCCAGCGGGGGATTATTAGACACCGGGGAGCTGTTTTTT,CASGGLLDTGELFF
NA,TRBV5-1,TRBJ2-3,TRBD1,TGCGCCAGCAGCTTGGGGGACAGGGACACAGATACGCAGTATTTT,CASSLGDRDTDTQYF
NA,TRBV7-9,TRBJ1-6,NA,TGTGCCAGCAGCAGATGGCAGAACCATAATTCACCCCTCCACTTT,CASSRWQNHNSPLHF
NA,TRBV7-2,TRBJ2-1,TRBD1,TGTGCCAGCAGCCCCGAGAGGGGGCGAAGGCTTGAGCAGTTCTTC,CASSPERGRRLEQFF
NA,TRBV10-3,TRBJ1-5,NA,TGTGCCATCAGTGCTCGAGGAGGAGGCAATCAGCCCCAGCATTTT,CAISARGGGNQPQHF
NA,TRBV29-1,TRBJ2-1,NA,TGCAGCGCCGGGGACCCCTACAATGAGCAGTTCTTC,CSAGDPYNEQFF
few,TRBV29-1,TRBJ1-1,NA,TGCAGCCCGCGGGTCGCGTTGAACACTGAAGCTTTCTTT,CSPRVALNTEAFF
NA,TRBV19,TRBJ1-5,NA,TGTGCCAGTAGTCCGGAGGGCTCGAGGTCGTTGGGTCAGCCCCAGCATTTT,CASSPEGSRSLGQPQHF
NA,TRBV9,TRBJ1-6,NA,TGTGCCAGCAGCGCAGGACAGCAAAATAATTCACCCCTCCACTTT,CASSAGQQNNSPLHF
NA,TRBV7-9,TRBJ1-1,NA,TGTGCCAGCAGCTTAGGGACGGTTAACACTGAAGCTTTCTTT,CASSLGTVNTEAFF
NA,TRBV12-5,TRBJ1-1,NA,TGTGCTAGTGGTTTGGACAGCGCCCGTGGGGTGATGAACACTGAAGCTTTCTTT,CASGLDSARGVMNTEAFF
few,TRBV7-2,TRBJ1-1,NA,TGTGCCAGCAGCTTCGACGGGTGGACTGAAGCTTTCTTT,CASSFDGWTEAFF
NA,TRBV7-8,TRBJ1-5,NA,TGTGCCAGCAGCTCGCGAGGACAGAGCAATCAGCCCCAGCATTTT,CASSSRGQSNQPQHF
NA,TRBV2,TRBJ2-5,NA,TGTGCCAGCAGTGTGGTGGTGGAGACCCAGTACTTC,CASSVVVETQYF
NA,TRBV19,TRBJ1-1,TRBD1,TGTGCCAGTAGTATAAATTCTCAGGGGGACACTGAAGCTTTCTTT,CASSINSQGDTEAFF
NA,TRBV5-5,TRBJ1-2,NA,TGTGCCAGCAGCGCGGAGATAAACTATGGCTACACCTTC,CASSAEINYGYTF
NA,TRBV5-1,TRBJ2-3,TRBD2,TGCGCCAGCAGCTTGGGGACTAGCGGGGGGGCCGTAGATACGCAGTATTTT,CASSLGTSGGAVDTQYF
NA,TRBV6-6,TRBJ2-2,NA,TGTGCCAGCAAGGTAGAGGCCGGGGAGCTGTTTTTT,CASKVEAGELFF
NA,TRBV18,TRBJ1-3,NA,TGTGCCAGCTCACCTTCATCTATTCGCGGTGAAGTATATTTT,CASSPSSIRGEVYF
once,TRBV5-1,TRBJ1-1,TRBD1,TGCGCCAGCAGCTTACCCGGGACAGGGGTAACTGAAGCTTTCTTT,CASSLPGTGVTEAFF
NA,TRBV30,TRBJ1-1,TRBD1,TGTGCCTGGTCCCCTTGGACAGGGATCAACACTGAAGCTTTCTTT,CAWSPWTGINTEAFF
NA,TRBV5-4,TRBJ2-1,TRBD1,TGTGCCAGCAGCAATGGGGGACAGGGCTACAATGAGCAGTTCTTC,CASSNGGQGYNEQFF
NA,TRBV7-9,TRBJ2-1,NA,TGTGCCAGCAGCCCGCGGCGAGACAGGACTTCCTACAATGAGCAGTTCTTC,CASSPRRDRTSYNEQFF
NA,TRBV9,TRBJ1-1,NA,TGTGCCAGCAGCTTCTCGCAGGTGAACACTGAAGCTTTCTTT,CASSFSQVNTEAFF
NA,TRBV7-2,TRBJ2-3,TRBD1,TGTGCCAGCAGCTTAAGGACAGGAGCCACAGATACGCAGTATTTT,CASSLRTGATDTQYF
NA,TRBV6-6,TRBJ2-3,TRBD2,TGTGCCAGCAGTTACCCGGGGGGGGGAGCTGGAGATACGCAGTATTTT,CASSYPGGGAGDTQYF
few,TRBV21-1,TRBJ1-5,NA,TGTGCCAGCAGCAAAGCTATAGCGATCAATCAGCCCCAGCATTTT,CASSKAIAINQPQHF
NA,TRBV11-2,TRBJ2-7,NA,TGTGCCAGCCGGACGTACCTTTCCTACGAGCAGTACTTC,CASRTYLSYEQYF
NA,TRBV6-1,TRBJ1-4,NA,TGTGCCAGCAGTGAAGCGCTGGGGGGATTAAATGAAAAACTGTTTTTT,CASSEALGGLNEKLFF
NA,TRBV29-1,TRBJ2-1,TRBD1,TGCAGCCTCAGGTCAGGGGGCACCTACAATGAGCAGTTCTTC,CSLRSGGTYNEQFF
once,TRBV14,TRBJ2-7,TRBD2,TGTGCCAGCAGCCAAGACCTCGGGGGGGCTTTCTACGAGCAGTACTTC,CASSQDLGGAFYEQYF
NA,TRBV6-6,TRBJ1-3,TRBD1,TGTGCCAGCAGAACAGGGGGCCGCTCTGGAAACACCATATATTTT,CASRTGGRSGNTIYF
NA,TRBV15,TRBJ1-5,NA,TGTGCCACCAGCAGAGATATACAGGGCTCGTCAGATCAGCCCCAGCATTTT,CATSRDIQGSSDQPQHF
once,TRBV5-4,TRBJ2-5,NA,TGTGCCAGCAGCTTGTCTAATCAAGAGACCCAGTACTTC,CASSLSNQETQYF
once,TRBV7-9,TRBJ2-2,TRBD1,TGTGCCAGCAGCTTAAGGCGCGACAGGGGGGTCAGGACCGGGGAGCTGTTTTTT,CASSLRRDRGVRTGELFF
NA,TRBV5-5,TRBJ1-4,NA,TGTGCCAGCAGCTTGGTTGGGCAGGGCAAACTGTTTTTT,CASSLVGQGKLFF
NA,TRBV14,TRBJ1-2,TRBD1,TGTGCCAGCAGCCAGGACGGGCCCGACAGGGCAGGCTACACCTTC,CASSQDGPDRAGYTF
NA,TRBV30,TRBJ1-4,NA,TGTGCCTGGAGTAAAGGGCAGGGGAGGGAAAAACTGTTTTTT,CAWSKGQGREKLFF